Only one count was recorded for the clone carrying this TCR beta chain. As yet, its antigen is unknown. Sequence at one end of the junction differs from germline and may be a read error. RNA and DNA were co-extracted from about 19-30 mg of unsorted bulk tissue. Resecting the tumor surgically was how the patients' primary liver carcinoma was treated. The data originate from a study of tumor-infiltrating lymphocytes in primary liver carcinoma. Study at large: Men and women, 30 to 69 years of age, made up the patients. Among the tumors, stages were T1-T3 N0M0 and sizes roughly 4.2 to 10 cm. Study observations and caveats: Tumor region pairs shared more overlap than did tumor-adjacent and tumor-blood pairs.

Total RNA (roughly 550 ng) served as template for TCR beta cDNA synthesis primed by a constant-region primer. ARM-PCR was slightly modified, and three nested multiplex PCR rounds with it gave rise to the TCR beta libraries. TCRdb reprocessed the multiplex PCR reads via MiXCR and lists one record per CDR3 protein. The sample lists around 88,000 distinct CDR3 sequences, about 70% occurring once. The source of this sequence is a man in his forties or fifties with primary liver carcinoma and hepatitis B virus infection. The sequenced sample consisted of tumor-adjacent normal liver tissue.

The CDR3 nucleotides read TGTGCCAGCAGTGAACGAAATAGCGCCTACAAGCAGTATTTC. The encoded protein is CASSERNSAYKQYF. The V and J genes are TRBV6-1 and TRBJ2-7; a possible D gene is TRBD2 (5 bases). CDR1 is MNHNS and CDR2 is SASEGT in the germline V gene. CDR3 length: 14 amino acids.